This T cell receptor (beta chain) was found in a study of a mutant IDH1 vaccine in newly diagnosed glioma. Study-level background: During weeks 1, 3, 5, 7, 11, 15, 19 and 23, patients received eight vaccinations. Patients received vaccination from 4-6 weeks after radiotherapy alone, or with temozolomide cycles. Treated patients showed a male proportion of about 62%, a female proportion of around 38%, and a mean age of around 40 years.

The time point is: week 5, during vaccination. Doses of 300 ug of mutant IDH1 20-mer peptide were given with topical imiquimod. The count of this clone is one. Its antigen is not identified. Produced via immunoSEQ multiplex PCR; TCRdb's table is partial and in-frame only. Among 49,000 or so clones, just under 80% were seen once, and the ten largest hold 1.8%. General observations from the study: Any relationship between pseudoprogression and changes in top peripheral T cell clonotypes seemed absent.

Germline V lookup: CDR1 MGHDK, CDR2 SYGVNS. Trimming cost V 5 bases and J 6 bases, with 14 bases left between them. The CDR3 totals 13 residues. Sample: PBMCs, taken from a glioma patient whose treatment included an IDH1 peptide vaccine. The genes are TRBV25-1 and TRBJ2-7; maybe TRBD1 (6 bases). This clonotype originated in a woman between 35 and 50 years old with glioma. Here the CDR3 DNA reads TGTGCCAGCAGTTTACAGGGTTTGGTCGAGCAGTACTTC. Translating gives CASSLQGLVEQYF.